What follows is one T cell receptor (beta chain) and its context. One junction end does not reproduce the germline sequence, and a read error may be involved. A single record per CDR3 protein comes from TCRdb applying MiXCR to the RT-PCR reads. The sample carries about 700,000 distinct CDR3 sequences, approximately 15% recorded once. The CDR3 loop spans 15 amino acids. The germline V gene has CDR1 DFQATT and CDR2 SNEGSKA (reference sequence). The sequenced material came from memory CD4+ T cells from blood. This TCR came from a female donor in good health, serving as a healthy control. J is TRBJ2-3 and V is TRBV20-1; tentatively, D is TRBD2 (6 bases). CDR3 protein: CSSRRTGTATDTQYF. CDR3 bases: TGCAGTTCTAGACGAACCGGGACTGCCACAGATACGCAGTATTTT.